These T cell receptor beta chains were read from a single sample in a study of cytomegalovirus exposure and HLA in healthy donors. Profiling relied on immunoSEQ multiplex PCR, and the TCRdb table lists in-frame clones only, not all of them. Seen here are 120,000 to 150,000 clones, about 82% observed once, and the top ten hold 3.4%. Sequences were obtained from PBMCs. Receptors originate from a male donor in good health and CMV-seronegative. The CDR3 runs from the conserved cysteine through the conserved F or W. D genes are given only for firm matches. Clone size is given for some rows only: seen once, a few or many times, or a class if the clone is expanded.

j_call: TRBJ2-1; d_call: -; v_call: TRBV7-8; clone_size: -; cdr3_aa: CASSLFQVEGEGEQFF; cdr3_nt: TGTGCCAGCAGCCTCTTCCAGGTGGAAGGGGAAGGTGAGCAGTTCTTC
j_call: TRBJ1-2; d_call: -; v_call: TRBV25-1; clone_size: -; cdr3_aa: CASSASGADGYTF; cdr3_nt: TGTGCCAGCAGTGCGTCAGGGGCCGATGGCTACACCTTC
j_call: TRBJ1-5; d_call: -; v_call: TRBV10-1; clone_size: few; cdr3_aa: CASSSRDQPQHF; cdr3_nt: TGCGCCAGCAGTAGCCGTGATCAGCCCCAGCATTTT
j_call: TRBJ1-1; d_call: TRBD1; v_call: TRBV10-3; clone_size: -; cdr3_aa: CAISVDRGHTEAFF; cdr3_nt: TGTGCCATCAGTGTTGACAGGGGGCACACTGAAGCTTTCTTT
j_call: TRBJ1-1; d_call: -; v_call: TRBV5-1; clone_size: few; cdr3_aa: CASSLGDKAEAFF; cdr3_nt: TGCGCCAGCAGCTTGGGGGACAAAGCTGAAGCTTTCTTT
j_call: TRBJ2-7; d_call: -; v_call: TRBV6-1; clone_size: few; cdr3_aa: CASSGVPGSYEQYF; cdr3_nt: TGTGCCAGCAGTGGAGTTCCGGGGTCCTACGAGCAGTACTTC
j_call: TRBJ1-2; d_call: TRBD1; v_call: TRBV29-1; clone_size: few; cdr3_aa: CSVLSGTEHGYTF; cdr3_nt: TGCAGCGTTCTATCTGGGACAGAGCATGGCTACACCTTC
j_call: TRBJ1-4; d_call: TRBD1; v_call: TRBV27; clone_size: -; cdr3_aa: CASSSGGATNEKLFF; cdr3_nt: TGTGCCAGCAGTTCAGGGGGTGCAACTAATGAAAAACTGTTTTTT
j_call: TRBJ2-7; d_call: TRBD1; v_call: TRBV28; clone_size: -; cdr3_aa: CASSPAGTGGHEQYF; cdr3_nt: TGTGCCAGCAGTCCCGCCGGGACAGGGGGCCACGAGCAGTACTTC
j_call: TRBJ2-1; d_call: -; v_call: TRBV12-2; clone_size: -; cdr3_aa: CASRLPPTREVNEQFF; cdr3_nt: TGTGCAAGTCGCTTACCGCCGACGCGGGAGGTGAATGAGCAGTTCTTC
j_call: TRBJ2-1; d_call: TRBD2; v_call: TRBV29-1; clone_size: -; cdr3_aa: CSVFGTSGGKYGQFF; cdr3_nt: TGCAGCGTTTTTGGGACTAGCGGGGGGAAATATGGGCAGTTCTTC
j_call: TRBJ2-3; d_call: TRBD2; v_call: TRBV19; clone_size: -; cdr3_aa: CASSISGTSGEPYTDTQYF; cdr3_nt: TGTGCCAGTAGTATTTCCGGGACTAGCGGGGAACCCTACACAGATACGCAGTATTTT
j_call: TRBJ1-1; d_call: TRBD1; v_call: TRBV7-6; clone_size: few; cdr3_aa: CASSLKRQGSRGLDTEAFF; cdr3_nt: TGTGCCAGCAGCTTAAAACGACAGGGGTCCCGTGGTTTGGACACTGAAGCTTTCTTT
j_call: TRBJ1-3; d_call: TRBD1; v_call: TRBV6-1; clone_size: -; cdr3_aa: CASSTGAHSGNTIYF; cdr3_nt: TGTGCCAGCTCTACAGGGGCCCACTCTGGAAACACCATATATTTT
j_call: TRBJ2-7; d_call: -; v_call: TRBV7-2; clone_size: -; cdr3_aa: CASSVEVRVYEQYF; cdr3_nt: TGTGCCAGCAGCGTAGAAGTGAGAGTCTACGAGCAGTACTTC
j_call: TRBJ2-7; d_call: TRBD1; v_call: TRBV28; clone_size: -; cdr3_aa: CASSRNTGQSFYYEQYF; cdr3_nt: TGTGCCAGCAGCCGCAATACGGGACAGAGCTTCTACTACGAGCAGTACTTC
j_call: TRBJ1-1; d_call: TRBD1; v_call: TRBV11-2; clone_size: -; cdr3_aa: CASSLALQDRENTEAFF; cdr3_nt: TGTGCCAGCAGCTTAGCCCTTCAGGACAGGGAGAACACTGAAGCTTTCTTT
j_call: TRBJ1-2; d_call: -; v_call: TRBV30; clone_size: once; cdr3_aa: CAWRGASGGYTF; cdr3_nt: TGTGCCTGGAGGGGGGCCTCAGGGGGCTACACCTTC
j_call: TRBJ1-1; d_call: -; v_call: TRBV2; clone_size: -; cdr3_aa: CASSGTNTEAFF; cdr3_nt: TGTGCCAGCAGTGGAACAAACACTGAAGCTTTCTTT
j_call: TRBJ2-1; d_call: TRBD2; v_call: TRBV19; clone_size: -; cdr3_aa: CASSMWREDLLVDEQFF; cdr3_nt: TGTGCCAGTAGTATGTGGCGGGAGGACCTCCTCGTCGATGAGCAGTTCTTC
j_call: TRBJ2-1; d_call: -; v_call: TRBV9; clone_size: -; cdr3_aa: CASSPPGGGVLDEQFF; cdr3_nt: TGTGCCAGCAGCCCCCCCGGAGGTGGAGTATTGGATGAGCAGTTCTTC
j_call: TRBJ1-6; d_call: -; v_call: TRBV6-1; clone_size: -; cdr3_aa: CASSENRLNSPLHF; cdr3_nt: TGTGCCAGCAGTGAAAATCGTCTGAATTCACCCCTCCACTTT
j_call: TRBJ2-7; d_call: -; v_call: TRBV4-2; clone_size: -; cdr3_aa: CASSQDWGTYEQYF; cdr3_nt: TGTGCCAGCAGCCAAGATTGGGGCACCTACGAGCAGTACTTC
j_call: TRBJ1-2; d_call: TRBD1; v_call: TRBV7-9; clone_size: few; cdr3_aa: CASRSTGDIRYGYTF; cdr3_nt: TGTGCCAGCAGATCTACAGGGGACATCCGATATGGCTACACCTTC
j_call: TRBJ2-1; d_call: -; v_call: TRBV28; clone_size: -; cdr3_aa: CASKASGASAFNEQFF; cdr3_nt: TGTGCCAGCAAGGCTTCCGGGGCTAGCGCCTTCAATGAGCAGTTCTTC
j_call: TRBJ1-2; d_call: -; v_call: TRBV14; clone_size: -; cdr3_aa: CASSQGRGYGYTF; cdr3_nt: TGTGCCAGCAGCCAAGGCAGGGGCTATGGCTACACCTTC
j_call: TRBJ2-4; d_call: -; v_call: TRBV7-6; clone_size: -; cdr3_aa: CASSSGGIQYF; cdr3_nt: TGTGCCAGCAGCTCCGGAGGTATTCAGTACTTC
j_call: TRBJ2-7; d_call: -; v_call: TRBV5-5; clone_size: -; cdr3_aa: CASTQRPGDYEQYF; cdr3_nt: TGTGCCAGCACCCAACGACCGGGAGATTACGAGCAGTACTTC
j_call: TRBJ1-4; d_call: -; v_call: TRBV5-4; clone_size: -; cdr3_aa: CASSLGSRDEKLFF; cdr3_nt: TGTGCCAGCAGCTTGGGATCCCGGGATGAAAAACTGTTTTTT
j_call: TRBJ2-2; d_call: TRBD1; v_call: TRBV23-1; clone_size: -; cdr3_aa: CASSQPPGQNPPGELFF; cdr3_nt: TGCGCCAGCAGTCAACCCCCGGGACAGAACCCCCCCGGGGAGCTGTTTTTT
j_call: TRBJ2-2; d_call: TRBD1; v_call: TRBV6-5; clone_size: -; cdr3_aa: CASSSTGTGGFGLFF; cdr3_nt: TGTGCCAGCAGCAGCACCGGGACAGGGGGTTTCGGGCTGTTTTTT
j_call: TRBJ2-3; d_call: TRBD1; v_call: TRBV5-5; clone_size: -; cdr3_aa: CASSTYRGVGADTQYF; cdr3_nt: TGTGCCAGCAGCACCTACAGGGGTGTTGGAGCAGATACGCAGTATTTT
j_call: TRBJ2-1; d_call: TRBD2; v_call: TRBV6-1; clone_size: -; cdr3_aa: CASSLTSGGHEQFF; cdr3_nt: TGTGCCAGCAGTTTGACTAGCGGGGGCCATGAGCAGTTCTTC
j_call: TRBJ2-7; d_call: -; v_call: TRBV10-3; clone_size: few; cdr3_aa: CAISDAGSYEQYF; cdr3_nt: TGTGCCATCAGTGACGCAGGGTCCTACGAGCAGTACTTC
j_call: TRBJ2-7; d_call: TRBD1; v_call: TRBV11-2; clone_size: -; cdr3_aa: CASSQGQSYEQYF; cdr3_nt: TGTGCCAGCAGCCAGGGACAGAGTTACGAGCAGTACTTC
j_call: TRBJ2-7; d_call: TRBD2; v_call: TRBV14; clone_size: -; cdr3_aa: CASSPLSGLAARSYEQYF; cdr3_nt: TGTGCCAGCAGCCCTCTTTCGGGACTAGCGGCTAGATCCTACGAGCAGTACTTC
j_call: TRBJ1-1; d_call: TRBD1; v_call: TRBV6-5; clone_size: -; cdr3_aa: CASSNRQGVYTEAFF; cdr3_nt: TGTGCCAGCAGTAACCGACAGGGAGTGTACACTGAAGCTTTCTTT
j_call: TRBJ2-1; d_call: -; v_call: TRBV1; clone_size: -; cdr3_aa: CTSSQDDRAENLGNDYNEQFF; cdr3_nt: TGCACCAGCAGCCAAGATGACAGGGCCGAAAACCTGGGGAACGATTACAATGAGCAGTTCTTC
j_call: TRBJ2-1; d_call: -; v_call: TRBV19; clone_size: -; cdr3_aa: CASSIGAQTDPPHNEQFF; cdr3_nt: TGTGCCAGTAGTATAGGGGCCCAGACGGATCCCCCCCACAATGAGCAGTTCTTC
j_call: TRBJ2-7; d_call: TRBD2; v_call: TRBV7-9; clone_size: once; cdr3_aa: CSSSFEGLASGFYEQYF; cdr3_nt: TGTTCCAGCAGCTTTGAGGGACTGGCTAGCGGTTTTTACGAGCAGTACTTC
j_call: TRBJ1-2; d_call: TRBD1; v_call: TRBV7-2; clone_size: -; cdr3_aa: CASSLGQGGGYTF; cdr3_nt: TGTGCCAGCAGCTTAGGACAGGGCGGCGGCTACACCTTC
j_call: TRBJ1-1; d_call: -; v_call: TRBV7-2; clone_size: -; cdr3_aa: CASSLDRNTEAFF; cdr3_nt: TGTGCCAGCAGCTTAGACAGAAACACTGAAGCTTTCTTT
j_call: TRBJ1-2; d_call: -; v_call: TRBV4-3; clone_size: -; cdr3_aa: CASSQDMGSYGYTF; cdr3_nt: TGCGCCAGCAGCCAAGATATGGGGAGCTATGGCTACACCTTC
j_call: TRBJ2-5; d_call: TRBD2; v_call: TRBV7-9; clone_size: -; cdr3_aa: CASSLAGGETQYF; cdr3_nt: TGTGCCAGCAGCTTAGCGGGGGGGGAGACCCAGTACTTC
j_call: TRBJ2-7; d_call: -; v_call: TRBV29-1; clone_size: -; cdr3_aa: CSVSRGLPYEQYF; cdr3_nt: TGCAGCGTCTCCAGGGGCCTACCCTACGAGCAGTACTTC
j_call: TRBJ2-1; d_call: TRBD2; v_call: TRBV4-3; clone_size: -; cdr3_aa: CASSQGRWQRESEQFF; cdr3_nt: TGCGCCAGCAGCCAAGGACGCTGGCAGCGGGAGAGTGAGCAGTTCTTC
j_call: TRBJ2-7; d_call: -; v_call: TRBV7-2; clone_size: -; cdr3_aa: CASSSEGGPSYEQYF; cdr3_nt: TGTGCCAGCAGCTCCGAGGGGGGGCCCTCCTACGAGCAGTACTTC
j_call: TRBJ2-1; d_call: TRBD2; v_call: TRBV6-1; clone_size: few; cdr3_aa: CASNPAGGNNEQFF; cdr3_nt: TGTGCCAGCAATCCAGCGGGGGGGAACAATGAGCAGTTCTTC
j_call: TRBJ2-2; d_call: -; v_call: TRBV7-3; clone_size: once; cdr3_aa: CASSLVSARYTGELFF; cdr3_nt: TGTGCCAGCAGCTTAGTCTCCGCCAGGTACACCGGGGAGCTGTTTTTT
j_call: TRBJ1-5; d_call: -; v_call: TRBV7-9; clone_size: -; cdr3_aa: CASSLSGLHQPQHF; cdr3_nt: TGTGCCAGCAGCTTATCAGGTTTGCATCAGCCCCAGCATTTT
j_call: TRBJ1-1; d_call: TRBD1; v_call: TRBV10-3; clone_size: once; cdr3_aa: CAISPTTPDRDFSTEAFF; cdr3_nt: TGTGCCATCAGCCCTACAACTCCGGACAGGGATTTTAGTACTGAAGCTTTCTTT
j_call: TRBJ2-7; d_call: -; v_call: TRBV19; clone_size: -; cdr3_aa: CASSLTWAGVYEQYF; cdr3_nt: TGTGCCAGTAGTCTAACTTGGGCAGGCGTCTACGAGCAGTACTTC
j_call: TRBJ2-7; d_call: -; v_call: TRBV25-1; clone_size: -; cdr3_aa: CASSGLWAAGTYEQYF; cdr3_nt: TGTGCCAGCAGTGGGCTCTGGGCCGCCGGGACCTACGAGCAGTACTTC
j_call: TRBJ1-4; d_call: TRBD1; v_call: TRBV19; clone_size: -; cdr3_aa: CASIPGQGNEKLFF; cdr3_nt: TGTGCCAGTATCCCGGGACAGGGGAATGAAAAACTGTTTTTT
j_call: TRBJ2-3; d_call: -; v_call: TRBV5-6; clone_size: -; cdr3_aa: CASSLVPGEFTDTQYF; cdr3_nt: TGTGCCAGCAGCTTGGTCCCGGGGGAGTTCACAGATACGCAGTATTTT
j_call: TRBJ2-2; d_call: -; v_call: TRBV28; clone_size: -; cdr3_aa: CASTGAGDTGELFF; cdr3_nt: TGTGCCAGCACCGGAGCAGGGGACACCGGGGAGCTGTTTTTT
j_call: TRBJ2-3; d_call: -; v_call: TRBV10-3; clone_size: -; cdr3_aa: CAIKGDRTDTQYF; cdr3_nt: TGTGCCATCAAGGGGGACCGCACAGATACGCAGTATTTT
j_call: TRBJ1-2; d_call: TRBD1; v_call: TRBV6-1; clone_size: -; cdr3_aa: CASSEDRGYGYTF; cdr3_nt: TGTGCCAGCAGTGAGGACAGGGGTTATGGCTACACCTTC